This TCR beta chain was documented in a study of shared clonotypes between healthy human individuals. There are 16 residues in the CDR3. Germline V gene data show CDR1 as MNHEY and CDR2 as SMNVEV (reference sequence). V shed 5 bases, J shed 0 bases, and the junction held 8 bases outside the gene matches. CD45RO negativity and positive selection for CCR7 defined naive CD8 cells, a population that excluded terminally differentiated effector memory CD45RA+ cells. Each donor was a Caucasian adult residing in Nashville, Tennessee. Study results and limitations: Expectations were that clonotype sharing among donors would be affected by sequencing depth.

Remarks on this clone: Its antigen is unidentified.

Assay used: immunoSEQ multiplex PCR; TCRdb lists only in-frame clones, some missing. The sample contains hundreds of thousands of clones, roughly 95% of which appear only once. This chain links TRBV27 with TRBJ1-1; 8 nucleotides agree with TRBD1. Sequencing was performed on naive CD8+ T cells sorted from blood. The clonotype originates from a woman younger than 45 in good health. Here the CDR3 DNA reads TGTGCCAGCAGTGCCGGGACAGGCTCCATGAACACTGAAGCTTTCTTT. It encodes CASSAGTGSMNTEAFF.